A single sample gave rise to the 9 T cell receptor beta chains below, sequenced in a study of control samples from healthy donors and cancer patients. TCRdb's table, derived via immunoSEQ multiplex PCR, lists solely in-frame clones and lacks some. The table lists 130,000 to 150,000 clones, less than 90% of them singletons. The material sequenced was blood. The source of these receptors is a woman in her twenties or thirties in good health.

J is TRBJ2-1 and V is TRBV2; 11 bases fit TRBD2. With V trimmed by 8 bases and J by 15 bases, 9 bases remained unmatched. Germline V gene data show CDR1 as SNHLY and CDR2 as FYNNEI. The CDR3 runs to 12 residues. The CDR3 protein is CASLGLAGSGFF. The CDR3 bases are TGTGCCAGCTTAGGACTAGCGGGCTCCGGGTTCTTC.

The CDR3 sequence: CASSEGGIAKNIQYF. The CDR3 DNA follows: TGTGCCAGCAGTGAAGGGGGGATAGCCAAAAACATTCAGTACTTC. The chain joins TRBV2 to TRBJ2-4; tentatively, D is TRBD1 or TRBD2 (5 bases each). Trimming removed 1 base at V and 0 bases at J, with 7 bases between. The CDR3 has 15 residues. Germline values: CDR1 SNHLY, CDR2 FYNNEI.

In its sample, this clone was seen a few times. V and J are TRBV2 and TRBJ2-2; perhaps TRBD1 as D (6 bases). This CDR3 region has 16 residues. Per the germline V gene, CDR1 is SNHLY and CDR2 is FYNNEI. V shed 1 base and J shed 0 bases, with 9 bases lying between them. CDR3 DNA: TGTGCCAGCAGTGAAGTCAGGGGAGCGAACACCGGGGAGCTGTTTTTT. It yields the protein CASSEVRGANTGELFF.

The chain is built from TRBV2 and TRBJ1-2; no firm D call. The CDR3 has 14 amino acids. Germline V gene lookup returns CDR1 SNHLY and CDR2 FYNNEI. V was trimmed by 3 bases and J by 4 bases, leaving 12 bases between them. CDR3 region: CASSEEGFAYGYTF. The CDR3 DNA follows: TGTGCCAGCAGTGAGGAAGGGTTTGCCTATGGCTACACCTTC.

The rearrangement joins TRBV19 to TRBJ2-5; no clear D gene. V was pared by 7 bases and J by 5 bases, with 8 bases between. In germline, CDR1 is LNHDA, CDR2 SQIVND (reference sequence). CDR3 length: 11 amino acids. CDR3 in DNA: TGTGCCAGTACCAGTCGGGAGACCCAGTACTTC. Its protein is CASTSRETQYF.

The V and J genes are TRBV19 and TRBJ1-5; 7 nucleotides align to TRBD1. Per germline, CDR1 LNHDA and CDR2 SQIVND (reference sequence). The CDR3 is 14 residues long. J lost 3 bases, V lost 6 bases, and 5 bases had no gene match. CDR3 sequence (DNA): TGTGCCAGTAGACGCAGGGGGGACAATCAGCCCCAGCATTTT. This translates into CASRRRGDNQPQHF. Filled out from reference TRBV19 and TRBJ1-5, the complete variable domain reads DGGITQSPKYLFRKEGQNVTLSCEQNLNHDAMYWYRQDPGQGLRLIYYSQIVNDFQKGDIAEGYSVSREKKESFPLTVTSAQKNPTAFYLCASRRRGDNQPQHFGDGTRLSIL.

The V and J genes are TRBV6-1 and TRBJ1-4; D possibly corresponds to TRBD1 (6 bases). V lost 0 bases and J 8 bases, leaving 16 bases between the germline ends. Germline CDR1 reads MNHNS; CDR2 reads SASEGT. CDR3 length: 16 residues. The CDR3 coding sequence is TGTGCCAGCAGTGAAGCGCTTGTCCAGGGGAGGGAAAAACTGTTTTTT. Translating gives CASSEALVQGREKLFF.

The chain combines TRBV2 with TRBJ2-5; 11 bases align to TRBD2. This CDR3 is 17 amino acids long. Germline values: CDR1 SNHLY, CDR2 FYNNEI. Trimming at V came to 3 bases and at J to 7 bases, leaving 13 bases not matched to a gene. CDR3 coding DNA: TGTGCCAGCAGTGAGAGGGAGGAACTAGCGGGAGTGGGGACCCAGTACTTC. It yields the protein CASSEREELAGVGTQYF. The full variable domain, in which reference TRBV2 and TRBJ2-5 provide the parts outside the CDR3, is EPEVTQTPSHQVTQMGQEVILRCVPISNHLYFYWYRQILGQKVEFLVSFYNNEISEKSEIFDDQFSVERPDGSNFTLKIRSTKLEDSAMYFCASSEREELAGVGTQYFGPGTRLLVL.

In its sample, this clone was seen a few times. The CDR3 loop is CASSSHAGGEQYF. The CDR3 DNA reads as TGTGCCAGTAGCTCCCACGCGGGGGGCGAGCAGTACTTC. The J gene is TRBJ2-7, the V gene TRBV19; 8 bases are a match to TRBD2. Trimming took 6 bases from V and 6 from J; bases not matched to a gene: 7. Germline CDR1 reads LNHDA; CDR2 reads SQIVND (reference sequence). CDR3 size: 13 residues.